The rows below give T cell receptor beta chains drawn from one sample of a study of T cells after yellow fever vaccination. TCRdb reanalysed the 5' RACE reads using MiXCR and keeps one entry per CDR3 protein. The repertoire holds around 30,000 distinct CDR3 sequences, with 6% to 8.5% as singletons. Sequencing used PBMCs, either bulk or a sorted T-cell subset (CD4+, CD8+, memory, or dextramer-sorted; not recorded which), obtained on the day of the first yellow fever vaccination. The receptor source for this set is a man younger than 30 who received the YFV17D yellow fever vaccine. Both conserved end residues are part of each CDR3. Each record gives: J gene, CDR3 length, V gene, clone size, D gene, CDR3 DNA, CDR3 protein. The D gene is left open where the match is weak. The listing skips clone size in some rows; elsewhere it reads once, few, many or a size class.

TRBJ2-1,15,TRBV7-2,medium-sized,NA,TGTGCCAGCAGCTTAGTCGAATGGGGTCGGAATGAGCAGTTCTTC,CASSLVEWGRNEQFF
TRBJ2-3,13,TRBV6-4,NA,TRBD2,TGTGCCAGCAGCCTAGCGGACACAGATACGCAGTATTTT,CASSLADTDTQYF
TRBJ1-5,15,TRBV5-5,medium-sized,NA,TGTGCCAGCAGCTTATACCGGGACTCCCCCAGGCCCCAGCATTTT,CASSLYRDSPRPQHF
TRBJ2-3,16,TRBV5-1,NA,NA,TGCGCCAGCAGCTCCCGTAGCGCGGGGGCCCCAGATACGCAGTATTTT,CASSSRSAGAPDTQYF
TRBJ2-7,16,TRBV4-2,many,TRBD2,TGTGCCAGCAGCCAAATCACCGGGACTAGCGGCTACGAGCAGTACTTC,CASSQITGTSGYEQYF
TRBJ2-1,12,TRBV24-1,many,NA,TGTGCCACCTCCGTCGGGGGGCCCGAGCAGTTCTTC,CATSVGGPEQFF
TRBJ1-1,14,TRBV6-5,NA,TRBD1,TGTGCCAGCAGACGAACCGGGACAGTATATGAAGCTTTCTTT,CASRRTGTVYEAFF
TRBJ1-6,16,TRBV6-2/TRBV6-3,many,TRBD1,TGTGCCAGCAGACCCAGACAGGGTCAGTATAATTCACCCCTCCACTTT,CASRPRQGQYNSPLHF
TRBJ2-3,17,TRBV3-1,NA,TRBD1,TGTGCCAGCTGCCAAGATTTCCCAGGGGGCAGGACAGATACGCAGTATTTT,CASCQDFPGGRTDTQYF
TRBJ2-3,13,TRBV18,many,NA,TGTGCCAGCTCACGGGCCAGCACAGATACGCAGTATTTT,CASSRASTDTQYF
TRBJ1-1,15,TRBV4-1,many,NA,TGCGCCAGCAGCAGAGGGCCCGCGGGGGACACTGAAGCTTTCTTT,CASSRGPAGDTEAFF